Detailed here is one T cell receptor beta chain. Its antigen is unidentified. Unique molecular identifiers were present in the TCR beta cDNA libraries. Some 500,000 cDNA molecules were obtained per 1 to 10 million input T cells. Via MiXCR, TCRdb re-called the PCR reads, giving one row per CDR3 protein. The sample records 380,000 or so distinct CDR3 sequences, roughly 36% being singletons. Germline-derived CDR1 and CDR2 are SGHAT and FQDESV (reference sequence). The CDR3 runs to 15 residues. The V gene end was trimmed by 3 bases and the J gene end by 6 bases; junction bases not matched to a gene: 7. The sample comes from a study of post-analysis software for immune sequencing data. Turning to the study itself: Patients with relapsing-remitting, secondary progressive and progressive-relapsing multiple sclerosis courses were all represented.

Study-wide results and limits: The study found significantly lower normalized Chao1 diversity in multiple sclerosis patients than in controls. Patients showed TRBV5-6, TRBV5-1 and TRBV20-1 among roughly 5 TRBV segments more frequent than in controls. Samples from a shared batch, those prepared together, strongly co-clustered by F measure.

The sequenced sample was blood. This sequence joins TRBV11-1 and TRBJ1-2, with TRBD1 matching over 10 bases. The TCR originated in a girl aged 10 to 17 with multiple sclerosis. Here the CDR3 reads CASSLGDRGVDGYTF. The DNA of the CDR3 is TGTGCCAGCAGCTTGGGGGACAGGGGCGTTGATGGCTACACCTTC. Complete variable domain (other parts from reference TRBV11-1 and TRBJ1-2): EAEVAQSPRYKITEKSQAVAFWCDPISGHATLYWYRQILGQGPELLVQFQDESVVDDSQLPKDRFSAERLKGVDSTLKIQPAELGDSAMYLCASSLGDRGVDGYTFGSGTRLTVV.